Shown below are 29 T cell receptor beta chains from a single sample sequenced in a study of B cell selection in AIRE deficiency. The repertoire was sequenced with immunoSEQ multiplex PCR; TCRdb's copy has only in-frame clones and lacks some. Here the sample spans some 25,000 clones, over 95% being singletons. The sorted conventional CD4 T cells were gated as CD4+CD127+. The sample comprised CD4+CD127+ conventional T cells sorted from PBMCs. These receptors all stem from a human donor in good health.

The chain links TRBV7-9 to TRBJ1-2; 7 bases are shared with TRBD1. CDR3 length: 15 residues. V shed 3 bases, J shed 3 bases, and the junction held 7 bases outside the gene matches. Germline values: CDR1 SEHNR, CDR2 FQNEAQ (reference sequence). Here the CDR3 DNA reads TGTGCCAGCAGCTTCGGGTCGGACAGGTACTATGGCTACACCTTC. Translating it yields CASSFGSDRYYGYTF.

This clone was counted between two and nine times. The chain joins TRBV4-1 to TRBJ2-5; D may be TRBD1 (5 bases). The CDR3 consists of 15 residues. Trimming removed 3 bases from V and 5 bases from J, with 16 bases in between. Germline CDR1 MGHRA, CDR2 YSYEKL. The CDR3 DNA sequence: TGCGCCAGCAGCCACCTAACAAGGGGAAGGGAGACCCAGTACTTC. Protein: CASSHLTRGRETQYF.

V and J are TRBV18 and TRBJ1-1; D gene ambiguous. The V gene lost 4 bases and the J gene lost 7 bases, with 10 bases spanning the gap. This CDR3 contains 12 residues. The germline V gene encodes CDR1 KGHSH and CDR2 LQKENI. CDR3 in amino acids: CASSQDRSEAFF. The CDR3 DNA follows: TGTGCCAGCTCACAGGACCGAAGTGAAGCTTTCTTT.

CDR3 region: CASSMTRGQPQHF. CDR3 DNA: TGTGCCAGTAGTATGACCAGGGGCCAGCCCCAGCATTTT. The gene calls are TRBV19 and TRBJ1-5, with D tentatively TRBD1 (6 bases). The V end lost 3 bases, the J end lost 7 bases, and 10 bases lay between the germline ends. There are 13 residues in the CDR3. Germline V lookup: CDR1 LNHDA, CDR2 SQIVND (reference sequence).

The chain carries TRBV6-5 and TRBJ1-5, with 8 bases that match TRBD1. The CDR3 consists of 14 residues. V lost 5 bases to trimming and J lost 6 bases; unmatched junction nucleotides: 6. From germline, CDR1 is MNHEY and CDR2 SVGAGI. The CDR3 spells CASSRTGNGQPQHF. CDR3 nucleotide sequence: TGTGCCAGCAGTCGGACAGGGAACGGTCAGCCCCAGCATTTT.

In its sample, this clone was seen once. V gene TRBV30 combines with J gene TRBJ1-6; D unresolved. The CDR3 length is 14 residues. Germline V gives CDR1 GTSNPN, CDR2 SVGIG (reference sequence). V was trimmed by 4 bases and J by 4 bases, leaving 11 bases between them. CDR3 in amino acids: CAWNIGGYNSPLHF. In DNA form, the CDR3 reads TGTGCCTGGAATATAGGAGGGTATAATTCACCCCTCCACTTT.

Only one count was recorded for this clone. This chain joins TRBV12-5 and TRBJ2-1, with a possible D match to TRBD2 (6 bases). V shed 1 base and J shed 8 bases, with 15 bases lying between them. Germline assignment: CDR1 LGHNT and CDR2 FRNRAP. This CDR3 is 15 amino acids long. CDR3 nucleotides: TGTGCTAGTGGTTTGGGGATGGGGGGAACCGATGAGCAGTTCTTC. This encodes CASGLGMGGTDEQFF.

V is TRBV12-1 and J is TRBJ2-7; the table's D call, TRBD2, was not checked against the DNA. TRBV12-1 is designated a pseudogene. The CDR3 is 16 residues long. CDR3 residues: CASSFARPAGGHEQYF. DNA for the CDR3: TGTGCCAGCAGCTTCGCTAGACCAGCGGGGGGGCACGAGCAGTACTTC.

The genes are TRBV6-6 and TRBJ1-5; TRBD1 agrees at 8 bases. The CDR3 spans 15 residues. The J segment lost 5 bases and the V segment lost 6 bases, leaving 9 bases of the junction unmatched. CDR1 and CDR2 (germline): MNHNY, SVGAGI (reference sequence). The CDR3 nucleotides read TGTGCCAGCAGCCCAGGGGGCAACTTTGATCAGCCCCAGCATTTT. This codes for CASSPGGNFDQPQHF.

The V gene is TRBV28, the J gene TRBJ2-6, with TRBD1 matching 8 bases. There are 16 residues in the CDR3. The V gene's germline CDR1 is MDHEN and CDR2 SYDVKM. Trimming cost V 4 bases and J 3 bases; bases outside gene matches: 5. This CDR3 reads CASSSTGGGGANVLTF. The CDR3 DNA sequence: TGTGCCAGCAGTTCCACAGGGGGAGGTGGGGCCAACGTCCTGACTTTC.

The chain carries TRBV18 and TRBJ2-7; D possibly matches TRBD1 or TRBD2 (5 bases each). V was clipped by 3 bases and J by 2 bases, with 11 bases between them. The length of the CDR3 is 14 residues. Germline V CDR1 and CDR2: KGHSH, LQKENI. For the CDR3, the DNA is TGTGCCAGCTCACCCTCCGGGACCCCCTACGAGCAGTACTTC. Protein: CASSPSGTPYEQYF.

The CDR3 nucleotides read TGTGCCAGCAGCAAGAACGGGCCAGGCTATGGCTACACCTTC. The encoded protein is CASSKNGPGYGYTF. This chain links TRBV7-2 with TRBJ1-2; D is ambiguous. CDR3 length equals 14 residues. Trimming removed 5 bases from V and 4 bases from J, with 14 bases in between. Germline V lookup: CDR1 SGHTA, CDR2 FQGNSA.

The chain joins TRBV4-3 to TRBJ1-5; a weak D match, TRBD1 (5 bases). The germline CDR1 and CDR2 sequences are LGHNA and YSLEER. V lost 0 bases, J lost 0 bases, and 9 bases lay in between. CDR3 length equals 16 residues. The CDR3, as DNA: TGCGCCAGCAGCCAAGAGGTGGGACTTAGCAATCAGCCCCAGCATTTT. The encoded protein is CASSQEVGLSNQPQHF.

The V call is TRBV2, the J call TRBJ1-4; D remains unclear. Germline V CDR1 and CDR2: SNHLY, FYNNEI. Trimming pared 6 bases from V and 2 bases from J, leaving 10 bases between. The CDR3 has 14 amino acids. CDR3 region: CASRRGGTNEKLFF. Here the CDR3 DNA reads TGTGCCAGCAGGCGCGGAGGCACTAATGAAAAACTGTTTTTT.

This chain links TRBV18 with TRBJ1-1; D perhaps matches TRBD1 (5 bases). The germline V gene encodes CDR1 KGHSH and CDR2 LQKENI. With 6 bases removed from V and 1 base from J, the gap between germline ends came to 9 bases. This CDR3 comprises 13 residues. The CDR3 reads CASSADKNTEAFF. Here the CDR3 DNA reads TGTGCCAGCTCTGCGGACAAGAACACTGAAGCTTTCTTT.

The chain combines TRBV4-2 with TRBJ2-1; the match to TRBD2 covers 9 bases. Germline CDR1 is LGHNA and CDR2 is YNFKEQ. V trimming: 0 bases; J trimming: 15 bases; junction bases outside the gene matches: 18. The CDR3 totals 17 residues. As DNA, the CDR3 is TGTGCCAGCAGCCAAGAAGGTGCGGGGGGGGATCCGTCAGATCGGTTCTTC. This gives the protein CASSQEGAGGDPSDRFF.

The chain couples TRBV7-9 to TRBJ2-3; the D is unclear. V was pared by 1 base and J by 4 bases, with 6 bases between. The CDR3 spans 13 residues. Germline V CDR1 and CDR2: SEHNR, FQNEAQ (reference sequence). In DNA form, the CDR3 reads TGTGCCAGCAGCTTAGGGCTTGCAGATACGCAGTATTTT. Translating it yields CASSLGLADTQYF.

The chain has TRBV10-3 and TRBJ2-5, with 10 bases lining up with TRBD1. The junction had 11 bases not matched to a gene; V was cut back by 5 bases and J by 2 bases. This CDR3 has 17 residues. The germline gives CDR1 ENHRY, CDR2 SYGVKD. This CDR3 reads CAISFTPPGQGQETQYF. The DNA of the CDR3 is TGTGCCATCAGTTTTACTCCCCCGGGACAGGGGCAAGAGACCCAGTACTTC.

Here the CDR3 reads CASSELSSRQGEAFF. Here the CDR3 DNA reads TGTGCCAGCAGTGAACTGTCATCGAGGCAGGGTGAAGCTTTCTTT. The chain uses TRBV6-1 and TRBJ1-1; D is possibly TRBD1 (5 bases). In germline, CDR1 is MNHNS, CDR2 SASEGT. CDR3 length: 15 residues. The V and J ends lost 2 bases and 7 bases respectively, with 17 bases between them.

CDR3 sequence (DNA): TGTGCCAGCAGCCAAGCGGGAGATAATGAAAAACTGTTTTTT. Amino acid sequence: CASSQAGDNEKLFF. The rearrangement uses TRBV7-9 and TRBJ1-4; no reliable D call. This CDR3 has 14 residues. Trimming removed 5 bases at V and 4 bases at J, with 11 bases between. The germline gives CDR1 SEHNR, CDR2 FQNEAQ (reference sequence).

The chain uses TRBV7-3 and TRBJ2-3, with 14 bases lining up with TRBD2. The CDR3 contains 17 residues. CDR1 is SGHTA and CDR2 is FQGTGA in the germline V gene. The V gene end was trimmed by 0 bases and the J gene end by 6 bases; junction bases not matched to a gene: 5. CDR3: CASSLTGTSGRRDTQYF. As DNA, the CDR3 is TGTGCCAGCAGCTTAACGGGGACTAGCGGGAGAAGGGATACGCAGTATTTT. Full variable domain (outside the CDR3, taken from reference TRBV7-3 and TRBJ2-3): GAGVSQTPSNKVTEKGKYVELRCDPISGHTALYWYRQSLGQGPEFLIYFQGTGAADDSGLPNDRFFAVRPEGSVSTLKIQRTERGDSAVYLCASSLTGTSGRRDTQYFGPGTRLTVL.

The V call is TRBV11-2, the J call TRBJ1-4; no clear D. V was shortened by 5 bases and J by 4 bases, with 14 bases between the two germline ends. Germline V CDR1 and CDR2: SGHAT, FQNNGV. The length of the CDR3 is 15 residues. The CDR3: CASSPRPLSNEKLFF. The CDR3 DNA reads TGTGCCAGCAGCCCTCGACCTCTCAGTAATGAAAAACTGTTTTTT.

The chain has TRBV6-5 and TRBJ1-2; 10 positions agree with TRBD1. V was clipped by 4 bases and J by 8 bases; unmatched bases: 4. The CDR3 is 13 residues long. CDR1 is MNHEY, CDR2 SVGAGI, per germline. The CDR3 loop is CASSSGTGAGYTF. The DNA of the CDR3 is TGTGCCAGCAGTTCCGGGACAGGGGCAGGCTACACCTTC.

The CDR3 bases are TGCAGCGTTGCTGAATTGTTAGGGGCGAACTACGAGCAGTACTTC. Its translation is CSVAELLGANYEQYF. V usage is TRBV29-1 and J usage is TRBJ2-7; TRBD1 might be the D (5 bases). The CDR3 spans 15 residues. Between the trimmed V and J ends, which lost 4 bases and 3 bases, there was a span of 19 bases. Germline loops: CDR1 SQVTM, CDR2 ANQGSEA.

The J gene is TRBJ1-1, the V gene TRBV7-9; D remains ambiguous. Germline CDR1 is SEHNR and CDR2 is FQNEAQ (reference sequence). V lost 6 bases to trimming and J lost 3 bases, with 8 bases between them. This CDR3 has 12 residues. This CDR3 is CASREGHTEAFF. CDR3 bases: TGTGCCAGCAGGGAAGGGCACACTGAAGCTTTCTTT.

The chain links TRBV2 to TRBJ1-4; 9 bases align to TRBD1. The CDR3 spans 15 residues. Germline CDR1 is SNHLY and CDR2 is FYNNEI. J lost 5 bases, V lost 7 bases, and 8 bases had no gene match. The CDR3 loop is CASTLRQGGNEKLFF. The DNA for the CDR3 is TGTGCCAGCACCCTTCGACAGGGGGGGAATGAAAAACTGTTTTTT. Based on the CDR3 plus reference TRBV2 and TRBJ1-4, the full variable domain is EPEVTQTPSHQVTQMGQEVILRCVPISNHLYFYWYRQILGQKVEFLVSFYNNEISEKSEIFDDQFSVERPDGSNFTLKIRSTKLEDSAMYFCASTLRQGGNEKLFFGSGTQLSVL.

This chain links TRBV5-1 with TRBJ2-3; 10 bases are shared with TRBD2. This CDR3 is built from 15 residues. The J segment lost 14 bases and the V segment lost 3 bases, leaving 15 bases of the junction unmatched. Per germline, CDR1 SGHRS and CDR2 YFSETQ. CDR3 nucleotides: TGCGCCAGCAGCTCGACAACGATCTCTAGCGGGAGTTGGTATTTT. It codes for CASSSTTISSGSWYF. The full variable domain, its missing parts supplied by reference TRBV5-1 and TRBJ2-3, is KAGVTQTPRYLIKTRGQQVTLSCSPISGHRSVSWYQQTPGQGLQFLFEYFSETQRNKGNFPGRFSGRQFSNSRSEMNVSTLELGDSALYLCASSSTTISSGSWYFGPGTRLTVL.

This clone appeared a few times. The chain employs TRBV7-8 and TRBJ1-1; TRBD1 agrees at 8 bases. Germline CDR1 reads SGHVS; CDR2 reads FQNEAQ. V trimming: 2 bases; J trimming: 1 base; junction bases outside the gene matches: 6. This CDR3 region has 16 residues. CDR3 region: CASSLRDRGSNTEAFF. Written as DNA, the CDR3 is TGTGCCAGCAGCTTACGAGACAGGGGATCGAACACTGAAGCTTTCTTT.

V and J are TRBV6-1 and TRBJ2-7; D is unclear. This CDR3 contains 14 residues. Trimming cost V 4 bases and J 2 bases, with 12 bases left between them. Germline loops: CDR1 MNHNS, CDR2 SASEGT. For the CDR3, the DNA is TGTGCCAGCAGTGTTTTTTACACCGCCTACGAGCAGTACTTC. Amino acids: CASSVFYTAYEQYF.